These 7 T cell receptor beta chains share one sample of origin, sequenced in a study of vaccination effects on CD4 cells after COVID-19. After expansion with viral peptide pools in the ViraFEST assay, antigen-specific CD4+ T cells were sequenced. CD4+ T cell isolation took place after less than 13 days of culture. PCR-confirmed SARS-CoV-2 infection occurred in the person between March and December 2020. Participants were given two doses of BNT162b2 or mRNA-1273 vaccine. Assay used: immunoSEQ multiplex PCR; TCRdb lists only in-frame clones, some missing. The data contain about 17,000 clones, over 65% of them singletons. These receptors have no known antigen. The material sequenced was CD4+ T cells from PBMCs cultured with SARS-CoV-2 spike peptides, taken after COVID-19 vaccination. These receptors were collected from a human donor who had a prior SARS-CoV-2 infection.

J is TRBJ1-4 and V is TRBV7-9; D gene ambiguous. Germline V lookup: CDR1 SEHNR, CDR2 FQNEAQ (reference sequence). V lost 1 base and J lost 7, with 19 bases in between. This CDR3 is built from 17 residues. CDR3 DNA sequence: TGTGCCAGCAGCTTAGGCATACTTTCGGGTGTGGGTGAAAAACTGTTTTTT. It codes for CASSLGILSGVGEKLFF. The entire variable domain, with the rest obtained from reference TRBV7-9 and TRBJ1-4, is as follows: DTGVSQNPRHKITKRGQNVTFRCDPISEHNRLYWYRQTLGQGPEFLTYFQNEAQLEKSRLLSDRFSAERPKGSFSTLEIQRTEQGDSAMYLCASSLGILSGVGEKLFFGSGTQLSVL.

The chain carries TRBV5-4 and TRBJ2-7; 9 bases line up with TRBD1. V was clipped by 5 bases and J by 2 bases; unmatched bases: 8. The CDR3 spans 15 residues. Germline CDR1 and CDR2: SGHNT and YYREEE (reference sequence). Written as DNA, the CDR3 is TGTGCCAGCAGATCGGGACAGGGATCCACCTACGAGCAGTACTTC. This codes for CASRSGQGSTYEQYF.

The chain uses TRBV2 and TRBJ1-6; D gene uncertain. The CDR3 contains 15 residues. Trimming removed 7 bases at V and 4 bases at J, with 14 bases between. CDR1 is SNHLY, CDR2 FYNNEI, per germline. The CDR3 DNA reads as TGTGCCAGCACCCTGGACCGGGGTTATAATTCACCCCTCCACTTT. Residues: CASTLDRGYNSPLHF.

The J gene is TRBJ2-7, the V gene TRBV5-1; D remains ambiguous. Between the trimmed V and J ends, which lost 0 bases and 3 bases, there was a span of 13 bases. Germline V CDR1 and CDR2: SGHRS, YFSETQ. The CDR3 covers 15 residues. CDR3 residues: CASSLEPPPLYEQYF. CDR3 nucleotide sequence: TGCGCCAGCAGCTTGGAGCCACCCCCTCTCTACGAGCAGTACTTC.

The CDR3 DNA is TGCGCCAGCAGCTTGGGCCTGGATAACACCGGGGAGCTGTTTTTT. Its translation: CASSLGLDNTGELFF. The chain links TRBV5-1 to TRBJ2-2, with D uncertain. Germline assignment: CDR1 SGHRS and CDR2 YFSETQ. CDR3 length equals 15 residues. Trimming left V 0 bases short and J 2 bases short, with 8 bases between.

This clone was detected only a few times. The chain joins TRBV9 to TRBJ1-2; 8 bases are shared with TRBD1. Germline V lookup: CDR1 SGDLS, CDR2 YYNGEE. The CDR3 is made up of 15 amino acids. With V trimmed by 4 bases and J by 7 bases, 12 bases remained unmatched. CDR3 amino acids: CASSPGVGQAGGYTF. As DNA, the CDR3 is TGTGCCAGCAGCCCGGGGGTGGGACAGGCGGGTGGCTACACCTTC.

This chain connects TRBV6-5 to TRBJ2-7; no clear D gene. Germline V gene lookup returns CDR1 MNHEY and CDR2 SVGAGI. The CDR3 spans 14 residues. Trimming pared 6 bases from V and 0 bases from J, leaving 12 bases between. The CDR3 region has the DNA TGTGCCAGCAGGGTAAAACCTCGCTCCTACGAGCAGTACTTC. As protein: CASRVKPRSYEQYF.